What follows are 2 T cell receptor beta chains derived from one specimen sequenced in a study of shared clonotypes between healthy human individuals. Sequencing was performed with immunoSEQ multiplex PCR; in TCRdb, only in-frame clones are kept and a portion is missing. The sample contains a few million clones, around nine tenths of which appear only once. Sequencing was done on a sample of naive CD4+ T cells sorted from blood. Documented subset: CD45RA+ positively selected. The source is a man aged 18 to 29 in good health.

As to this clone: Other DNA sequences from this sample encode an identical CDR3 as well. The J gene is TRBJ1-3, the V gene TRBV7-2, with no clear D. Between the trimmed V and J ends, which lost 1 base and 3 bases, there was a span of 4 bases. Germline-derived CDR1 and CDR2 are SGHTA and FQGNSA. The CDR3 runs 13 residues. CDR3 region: CASSLVGGNTIYF. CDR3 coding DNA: TGTGCCAGCAGCTTAGTGGGTGGAAACACCATATATTTT.

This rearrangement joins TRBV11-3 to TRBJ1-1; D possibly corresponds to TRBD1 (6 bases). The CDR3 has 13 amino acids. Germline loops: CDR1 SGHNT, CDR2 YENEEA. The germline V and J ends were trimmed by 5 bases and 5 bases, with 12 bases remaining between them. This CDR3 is CASSPEQGTEAFF. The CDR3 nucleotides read TGTGCCAGCAGCCCAGAACAGGGAACTGAAGCTTTCTTT.